The rows below give T cell receptor beta chains drawn from one sample of a study of blood T cell repertoires in COVID-19. Clones were read by immunoSEQ multiplex PCR, and TCRdb kept only the in-frame ones, dropping some. The repertoire holds 320,000 or so clones, with roughly 87% as singletons. Sample: PBMCs or T cells enriched from blood (not recorded which). Receptors were obtained from a woman younger than 45 who had recovered from COVID-19. Both conserved end residues are part of each CDR3. Fields, in order: D gene, V gene, J gene, clone size, CDR3 protein, CDR3 DNA. A D gene is named only where the DNA matches it firmly. Part of the rows lack a size; the others show once, few, many or a class for expanded clones.

TRBD1	TRBV5-4	TRBJ2-2	-	CASSFYRGANTGELFF	TGTGCCAGCAGCTTTTACAGGGGGGCGAACACCGGGGAGCTGTTTTTT
TRBD1	TRBV29-1	TRBJ2-1	-	CSVAPGTGYWFGQFF	TGCAGCGTTGCACCCGGGACAGGGTATTGGTTTGGGCAGTTCTTC
-	TRBV5-1	TRBJ2-3	-	CASGEVTDTQYF	TGCGCCAGCGGGGAGGTCACAGATACGCAGTATTTT
TRBD2	TRBV9	TRBJ2-7	-	CASSVGVSGGSYEQYF	TGTGCCAGCAGCGTAGGGGTTAGCGGGGGGTCCTACGAGCAGTACTTC
-	TRBV13	TRBJ2-2	-	CASSSTGSPGSGELFF	TGTGCCAGCAGCTCTACAGGGAGTCCTGGATCCGGGGAGCTGTTTTTT
TRBD1	TRBV28	TRBJ1-1	-	CASSLGTGDTEAFF	TGTGCCAGCAGTTTAGGTACAGGGGACACTGAAGCTTTCTTT
-	TRBV5-4	TRBJ1-5	-	CASSLQGNNQPQHF	TGTGCCAGCAGCTTGCAGGGGAACAATCAGCCCCAGCATTTT
-	TRBV24-1	TRBJ2-7	-	CATTGVWGEQYF	TGTGCCACCACCGGGGTTTGGGGCGAGCAGTACTTC
-	TRBV28	TRBJ1-4	-	CASSSPVEKLFF	TGTGCCAGCAGCTCCCCTGTTGAAAAACTGTTTTTT
TRBD1	TRBV4-3	TRBJ2-2	once	CASSQTGAHPTGELFF	TGCGCCAGCAGCCAGACAGGGGCGCACCCCACCGGGGAGCTGTTTTTT
TRBD1	TRBV11-2	TRBJ2-2	-	CASSSQGAYTGELFF	TGTGCCAGCAGCTCCCAGGGGGCCTACACCGGGGAGCTGTTTTTT
TRBD1	TRBV5-5	TRBJ1-1	-	CASSLAGTGVSEAFF	TGTGCCAGCAGCTTGGCCGGGACAGGGGTTTCTGAAGCTTTCTTT
-	TRBV6-4	TRBJ2-2	-	CASSDSEQSNTGELFF	TGTGCCAGCAGTGACTCCGAACAGTCGAACACCGGGGAGCTGTTTTTT
TRBD1	TRBV14	TRBJ1-2	-	CASRGTANYGYTF	TGTGCCAGCCGAGGGACAGCTAACTATGGCTACACCTTC
TRBD1	TRBV5-1	TRBJ2-2	-	CASSDRDRGVGELFF	TGCGCCAGCAGCGACCGGGACAGGGGGGTCGGGGAGCTGTTTTTT
-	TRBV7-9	TRBJ2-5	-	CASSLGETGGRETQYF	TGTGCCAGCAGCTTAGGCGAGACGGGGGGCCGGGAGACCCAGTACTTC
-	TRBV6-5	TRBJ1-5	-	CASRQWGGRKPQHF	TGTGCCAGCAGGCAATGGGGTGGGAGAAAACCCCAGCATTTT